The 11 T cell receptor beta chains below were found in one sample sequenced in a study of shared clonotypes between healthy human individuals. The table came from immunoSEQ multiplex PCR; TCRdb's copy has only in-frame clones and leaves some out. The sample lists 780,000 or so clones, over 60% seen once, with around 1.7% in the top ten. Sequenced input: memory CD4+ T cells sorted from blood. Subset meaning: CD45RA-negative fraction. Every receptor here comes from a woman aged 25 to 45 in good health.

This clone was counted a few times. The chain uses TRBV12-5 and TRBJ1-3, with a possible D match to TRBD1 (6 bases). The CDR3 contains 16 residues. The V end lost 2 bases, the J end lost 3 bases, and 14 bases lay between the germline ends. CDR1 is LGHNT and CDR2 is FRNRAP in the germline V gene. The chain's CDR3 is CASGLLGGPGGNTIYF. As DNA, the CDR3 is TGTGCTAGTGGTTTGCTAGGGGGGCCCGGTGGAAACACCATATATTTT.

The chain links TRBV7-9 to TRBJ2-1, with D uncertain. V was pared by 5 bases and J by 5 bases, with 19 bases between. Per germline, CDR1 SEHNR and CDR2 FQNEAQ (reference sequence). The CDR3 covers 16 residues. The CDR3 loop reads CASSPRITGLDNEQFF. CDR3 nucleotide sequence: TGTGCCAGCAGCCCACGAATCACGGGCCTAGACAATGAGCAGTTCTTC.

The gene calls are TRBV5-1 and TRBJ2-1, with 10 positions matching TRBD2. The CDR3 extends over 15 amino acids. The junction had 5 bases not matched to a gene; V was cut back by 2 bases and J by 6 bases. Germline V lookup: CDR1 SGHRS, CDR2 YFSETQ. The CDR3 DNA reads TGCGCCAGCAGCTTAACCGGGACTAGCGCCAATGAGCAGTTCTTC. Protein sequence: CASSLTGTSANEQFF.

The chain recombines TRBV5-1 with TRBJ2-3, with unresolved D. The V gene lost 6 bases and the J gene lost 5 bases, with 7 bases spanning the gap. The germline V gene has CDR1 SGHRS and CDR2 YFSETQ. This CDR3 is 11 amino acids long. Written as DNA, the CDR3 is TGCGCCAGCAAAAGTCGAGATACGCAGTATTTT. It is translated as CASKSRDTQYF.

This clone was seen only a few times. The chain has TRBV6-1 and TRBJ2-5, with TRBD2 identical over 7 bases. Germline CDR1 MNHNS, CDR2 SASEGT. After removal of 1 base from V and 5 bases from J, the junction contained 4 bases not matched to a gene. CDR3 length equals 14 residues. The CDR3: CASSEGGGVETQYF. The CDR3 DNA reads TGTGCCAGCAGTGAAGGTGGGGGGGTGGAGACCCAGTACTTC.

The chain joins TRBV2 to TRBJ2-3; 7 bases line up with TRBD1. The trim removed 8 bases at V and 2 bases at J, leaving 7 bases unmatched. Germline V CDR1 and CDR2: SNHLY, FYNNEI. The length of the CDR3 is 14 residues. CDR3 protein: CASSRGPDTDTQYF. CDR3 coding DNA: TGTGCCAGCTCTAGGGGGCCTGACACAGATACGCAGTATTTT.

CDR3 nucleotide sequence: TGCAGCGTTGAAAAGGGACTCCAATACAATGAGCAGTTCTTC. This sequence encodes CSVEKGLQYNEQFF. The V gene is TRBV29-1, the J gene TRBJ2-1, with D perhaps matching TRBD2 (6 bases). With 2 bases removed from V and 4 bases from J, the gap between germline ends came to 12 bases. Germline-derived CDR1 and CDR2 are SQVTM and ANQGSEA. The CDR3 is 14 residues long.

The count of this clone is one. The rearrangement joins TRBV7-9 to TRBJ2-1; D tentatively reads TRBD1 or TRBD2 (5 bases each). Per the germline V gene, CDR1 is SEHNR and CDR2 is FQNEAQ (reference sequence). V lost 1 base to trimming and J lost 9 bases, with 13 bases between them. The CDR3 has 14 amino acids. The CDR3 sequence is CASSLGGWGTEQFF. CDR3 DNA: TGTGCCAGCAGCTTAGGAGGTTGGGGGACTGAGCAGTTCTTC.

This clone was seen once. The rearrangement uses TRBV27 and TRBJ2-1; 9 nucleotides match TRBD2. The germline V gene encodes CDR1 MNHEY and CDR2 SMNVEV (reference sequence). CDR3 length equals 15 residues. Trimming removed 2 bases from V and 6 bases from J; junction bases left unmatched: 5. CDR3 protein: CASSLLAGISNEQFF. In nucleotides, the CDR3 is TGTGCCAGCAGTTTACTAGCGGGAATATCCAATGAGCAGTTCTTC.

The chain couples TRBV6-5 to TRBJ1-6, with TRBD1 as a possible D gene (5 bases). V lost 4 bases and J lost 10, with 11 bases in between. CDR3 length equals 13 residues. CDR1 is MNHEY and CDR2 is SVGAGI in the germline V gene. DNA of the CDR3: TGTGCCAGCAGTTCCGCAGGGAACTCACCCCTCCACTTT. Its translation: CASSSAGNSPLHF.

This chain connects TRBV5-1 to TRBJ2-1; TRBD2 matches 15 bases. Germline assignment: CDR1 SGHRS and CDR2 YFSETQ. This CDR3 has 17 amino acids. The V and J ends lost 0 bases and 6 bases, in that order; junction bases with no gene match: 4. This chain's CDR3 is CASSLAPGLAGGNEQFF. The CDR3 DNA sequence: TGCGCCAGCAGCTTGGCCCCGGGACTAGCGGGAGGCAATGAGCAGTTCTTC.